These 18 T cell receptor beta chains share one sample of origin, sequenced in a study of shared clonotypes between healthy human individuals. The data were produced by immunoSEQ multiplex PCR, yet TCRdb's version contains in-frame clones alone and is incomplete. This table holds a few million clones, approximately 90% found once. The source material was naive CD4+ T cells from PBMCs. Subset noted: CD45RA+ positively selected. The source is a man between 18 and 35 years old in good health. Some clones in this sample may be carry-over from other donors' samples.

With respect to this clone: The sample carries other DNA sequences with the same CDR3. The rearrangement joins TRBV18 to TRBJ2-1; no clear D gene. V was clipped by 0 bases and J by 0 bases, with 6 bases between them. Germline V lookup: CDR1 KGHSH, CDR2 LQKENI. The CDR3 spans 15 residues. This chain's CDR3 is CASSPPLSSYNEQFF. The CDR3 DNA sequence: TGTGCCAGCTCACCACCCCTGAGCTCCTACAATGAGCAGTTCTTC.

This clone came up once. Compared with germline, one end of the junction differs, possibly owing to a read error. The chain employs TRBV28 and TRBJ2-2; 7 bases agree with TRBD2. Germline CDR1 and CDR2: MDHEN and SYDVKM. The CDR3 spans 16 residues. The CDR3 spells CASSLGASGNTGGLFF. The CDR3 nucleotides read TGTGCCAGCAGTTTAGGGGCTAGCGGTAATACCGGGGGGCTGTTTTTT.

The rearrangement links TRBV5-1 to TRBJ1-2; TRBD1 agrees at 8 bases. Trimming cost V 5 bases and J 8 bases; bases outside gene matches: 5. This CDR3 spans 12 amino acids. The germline gives CDR1 SGHRS, CDR2 YFSETQ. DNA of the CDR3: TGCGCCAGCAGTGGACAGGGTGAAGGCTACACCTTC. Translating it yields CASSGQGEGYTF.

The rearrangement uses TRBV5-1 and TRBJ1-2; possibly TRBD1 for D (5 bases). Trimming removed 0 bases from V and 7 bases from J, with 16 bases in between. Germline V gene lookup returns CDR1 SGHRS and CDR2 YFSETQ. This CDR3 is 15 amino acids long. The CDR3 loop is CASSLDLRDGGGYTF. CDR3 nucleotides: TGCGCCAGCAGCTTGGATCTCCGGGACGGTGGTGGCTACACCTTC.

The rearrangement joins TRBV7-2 to TRBJ2-1, with 7 bases identical to TRBD1. The CDR3 length is 13 residues. From germline, CDR1 is SGHTA and CDR2 FQGNSA. The J segment lost 6 bases and the V segment lost 5 bases, leaving 4 bases of the junction unmatched. The CDR3 spells CASSTDRFNEQFF. As DNA, the CDR3 is TGTGCCAGCAGCACGGACAGGTTCAATGAGCAGTTCTTC.

The rearrangement joins TRBV5-1 to TRBJ1-3; tentatively, D is TRBD1 (6 bases). Germline CDR1 and CDR2: SGHRS and YFSETQ. CDR3 length equals 17 residues. The V gene lost 4 bases and the J gene lost 0 bases, with 17 bases spanning the gap. As DNA, the CDR3 is TGCGCCAGCAGCATTTCGGACAGCCAGAGCTCTGGAAACACCATATATTTT. Protein sequence: CASSISDSQSSGNTIYF.

Of note for this clone: The same CDR3 also results from other DNA sequences found in this sample. This sequence joins TRBV5-1 and TRBJ2-1; 10 bases agree with TRBD2. Germline V gene sequence: CDR1 SGHRS, CDR2 YFSETQ. The length of the CDR3 is 16 residues. V shed 4 bases, J shed 3 bases, and the junction held 7 bases outside the gene matches. As DNA, the CDR3 is TGCGCCAGCAGCCCTTCAACTAGCGGGGTCTACAATGAGCAGTTCTTC. Translated: CASSPSTSGVYNEQFF.

The V and J genes are TRBV19 and TRBJ2-7, with 7 bases matching TRBD2. The CDR3 is made up of 16 amino acids. V gave up 3 bases and J gave up 1 base; unmatched junction bases: 9. Germline CDR1 LNHDA, CDR2 SQIVND (reference sequence). This chain's CDR3 is CASSMTASGNSYEQYF. CDR3 in DNA: TGTGCCAGTAGTATGACGGCTAGCGGAAATTCCTACGAGCAGTACTTC.

V is TRBV6-1 and J is TRBJ2-5, with 9 bases aligning to TRBD1. From germline, CDR1 is MNHNS and CDR2 SASEGT. CDR3 length equals 14 residues. The ends lost 7 bases at V and 7 bases at J; junction bases unmatched: 10. The CDR3 region has the DNA TGTGCCAGCACGGACACAGGGGGCTTGGTGACCCAGTACTTC. Its translation: CASTDTGGLVTQYF.

The CDR3 nucleotides are TGTGCCAGCTCACCGCGAGCGGGAGGGCTCAATGAGCAGTTCTTC. This encodes CASSPRAGGLNEQFF. This chain joins TRBV18 and TRBJ2-1; 10 nucleotides match TRBD2. V gave up 3 bases and J gave up 6 bases; unmatched junction bases: 5. Germline CDR1 reads KGHSH; CDR2 reads LQKENI. The CDR3 is 15 amino acids.

V is TRBV6-6 and J is TRBJ1-4; unclear D gene. V lost 0 bases and J 4 bases, leaving 12 bases between the germline ends. CDR1 and CDR2 from the germline V gene are MNHNY and SVGAGI (reference sequence). CDR3 size: 16 residues. The CDR3 DNA follows: TGTGCCAGCAGTTACTCCCGACGGGGAAATAATGAAAAACTGTTTTTT. Its protein is CASSYSRRGNNEKLFF.

The chain links TRBV9 to TRBJ1-4, with D tentatively TRBD1 (5 bases). CDR3 length: 14 residues. V lost 0 bases to trimming and J lost 10 bases, with 13 bases between them. Germline assignment: CDR1 SGDLS and CDR2 YYNGEE. The CDR3 sequence is CASSVVGSGGKLFF. The CDR3 nucleotides are TGTGCCAGCAGCGTAGTAGGCAGCGGGGGAAAACTGTTTTTT.

The count of this clone is one. The chain carries TRBV11-2 and TRBJ1-1; D uncertain. This CDR3 is 14 amino acids long. V was trimmed by 5 bases and J by 2 bases, leaving 12 bases between them. Germline CDR1 and CDR2: SGHAT and FQNNGV. CDR3 coding DNA: TGTGCCAGCAGCCCCAGACCGACAAACACTGAAGCTTTCTTT. It yields the protein CASSPRPTNTEAFF.

As to this clone: One end of the junction varies from germline; a read error may be responsible. This sequence joins TRBV30 and TRBJ2-3; no clear D gene. CDR1 GTSNPN and CDR2 SVGIG come from the germline V gene (reference sequence). This CDR3 spans 14 amino acids. CDR3 bases: TGTACCTGGAGTGGGGTGCGCCTCACAGATACGCAGTATTTT. As protein: CTWSGVRLTDTQYF.

This clone was counted only a few times. The V call is TRBV29-1, the J call TRBJ1-1; TRBD1 might be the D (6 bases). CDR1 is SQVTM and CDR2 is ANQGSEA in the germline V gene. This CDR3 has 16 residues. Trimming removed 5 bases from V and 0 bases from J, with 19 bases in between. CDR3 sequence reads: CSVSRRGGILNTEAFF. CDR3 coding DNA: TGCAGCGTTTCTCGCAGGGGAGGGATCTTGAACACTGAAGCTTTCTTT.

The chain recombines TRBV2 with TRBJ2-1, with 7 bases that match TRBD2. Trimming at V came to 6 bases and at J to 4 bases, leaving 12 bases not matched to a gene. The CDR3 sequence is 16 residues long. Germline V gene sequence: CDR1 SNHLY, CDR2 FYNNEI. CDR3 protein: CASSSRIAGVYNEQFF. CDR3 coding DNA: TGTGCCAGCAGCTCGAGGATCGCGGGGGTTTACAATGAGCAGTTCTTC.

The gene calls are TRBV25-1 and TRBJ1-1, with D uncertain. The CDR3 has 14 amino acids. CDR1 and CDR2 from the germline V gene are MGHDK and SYGVNS. Between the trimmed V and J ends, which lost 8 bases and 4 bases, there was a span of 17 bases. CDR3 loop: CASGRTPDGTEAFF. The DNA of the CDR3 is TGTGCCAGCGGGAGAACGCCCGACGGCACTGAAGCTTTCTTT.

This CDR3 reads CASSSGWDSQETQYF. Written as DNA, the CDR3 is TGTGCCAGCAGCTCAGGTTGGGACAGCCAAGAGACCCAGTACTTC. The genes are TRBV5-4 and TRBJ2-5; 7 nucleotides align to TRBD1. This CDR3 comprises 15 residues. Germline CDR1 reads SGHNT; CDR2 reads YYREEE (reference sequence). The junction had 6 bases not matched to a gene; V was cut back by 3 bases and J by 1 base.